This T cell receptor (beta chain) was identified in a study of CD4 T cells in relation to SARS-CoV-2 and coronaviruses. Before the COVID-19 pandemic, during about 2010-2019, CD4+ T cells were taken from unexposed donors. Isolation of CD4+ T cells took place after less than twelve days in culture. The length of the CDR3 is 17 residues. Unmatched junction bases numbered 3, after V lost 4 bases and J lost 0 bases. Germline V CDR1 and CDR2: SGHRS, YFSETQ. The method was immunoSEQ multiplex PCR; TCRdb's version includes in-frame clones alone and lacks a portion of them. The profile shows some 15,000 clones, around 78% of them singletons. A word on this clone: Its specificity is unknown.

The chain is built from TRBV5-1 and TRBJ2-1, with TRBD2 identical over 14 bases. The sequence came from a human donor in good health. Sequencing used CD4+ T cells from PBMCs, cultured in vitro. CDR3 DNA sequence: TGCGCCAGCAGCACCGGGACTAGCGGGAGCTCCTACAATGAGCAGTTCTTC. Its protein is CASSTGTSGSSYNEQFF.